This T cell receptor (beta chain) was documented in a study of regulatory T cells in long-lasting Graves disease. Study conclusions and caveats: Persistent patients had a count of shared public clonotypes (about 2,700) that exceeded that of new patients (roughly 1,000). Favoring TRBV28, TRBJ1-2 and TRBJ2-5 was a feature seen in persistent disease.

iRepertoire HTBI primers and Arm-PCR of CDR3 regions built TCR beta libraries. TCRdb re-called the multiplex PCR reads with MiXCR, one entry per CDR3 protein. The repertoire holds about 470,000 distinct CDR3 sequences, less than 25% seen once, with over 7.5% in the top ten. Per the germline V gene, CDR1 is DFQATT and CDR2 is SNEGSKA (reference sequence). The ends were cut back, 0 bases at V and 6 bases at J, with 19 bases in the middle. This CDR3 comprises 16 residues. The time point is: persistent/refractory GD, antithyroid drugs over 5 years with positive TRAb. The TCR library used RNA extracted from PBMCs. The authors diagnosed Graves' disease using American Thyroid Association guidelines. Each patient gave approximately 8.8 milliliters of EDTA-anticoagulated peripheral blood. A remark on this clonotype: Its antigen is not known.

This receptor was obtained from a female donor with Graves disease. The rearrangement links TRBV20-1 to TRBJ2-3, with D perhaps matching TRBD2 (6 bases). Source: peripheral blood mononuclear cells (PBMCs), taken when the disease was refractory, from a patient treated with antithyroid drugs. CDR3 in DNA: TGCAGTGCTAGAGATCCCCAGCGGGCCAGGGAGGATACGCAGTATTTT. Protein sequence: CSARDPQRAREDTQYF.